This paragraph reports one TCR beta chain. Its antigen remains unknown. This entry comes from a study of a mutant IDH1 vaccine in newly diagnosed glioma. Study as a whole: Beginning 4-6 weeks after radiotherapy alone, or with temozolomide cycles, vaccination took place. Prior therapy was radiotherapy, temozolomide, or both; most received both.

Noted time point: week 11, during vaccination. Mutant IDH1 20-mer peptide, at 300 ug, made up each vaccine dose, with topical imiquimod. Diagnosis in the donors showed new WHO grade 3 or 4 astrocytomas that were IDH1-mutant and ATRX-lost. TCRdb's copy holds only in-frame clones and misses some; the assay was immunoSEQ multiplex PCR. Of some 64,000 clones in the sample, around 85% are singletons; the top ten hold 8.5% to 9.5%. The germline V gene encodes CDR1 SQVTM and CDR2 ANQGSEA. CDR3 length equals 12 residues. The V and J ends lost 4 bases and 7 bases respectively, with 13 bases between them. The material was PBMCs, obtained from a glioma patient whose treatment included an IDH1 peptide vaccine. The genes are TRBV29-1 and TRBJ2-5, with D perhaps being TRBD1 or TRBD2 (5 bases each). The clonotype originates from a woman between 50 and 59 years old with glioma. CDR3 sequence: CSVAGPGTTQYF. Written as DNA, the CDR3 is TGCAGCGTTGCGGGGCCTGGGACGACCCAGTACTTC.